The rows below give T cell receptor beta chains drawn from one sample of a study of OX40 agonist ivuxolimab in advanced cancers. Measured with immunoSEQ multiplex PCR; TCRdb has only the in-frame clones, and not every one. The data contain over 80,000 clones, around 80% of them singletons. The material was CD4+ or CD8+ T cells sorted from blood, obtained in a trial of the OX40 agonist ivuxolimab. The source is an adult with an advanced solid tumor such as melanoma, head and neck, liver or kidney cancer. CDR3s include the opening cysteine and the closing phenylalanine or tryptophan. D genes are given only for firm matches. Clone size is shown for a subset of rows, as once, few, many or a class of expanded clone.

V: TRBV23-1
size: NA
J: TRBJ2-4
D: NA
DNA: TGCGCCACCTTATGGGGGGCCGAACGGAGGAAGGACATTCAGTACTTC
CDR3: CATLWGAERRKDIQYF

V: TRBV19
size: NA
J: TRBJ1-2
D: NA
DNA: TGTGCCAGTAGTCTCCGGGACTCCTCTAACTATGGCTACACCTTC
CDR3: CASSLRDSSNYGYTF

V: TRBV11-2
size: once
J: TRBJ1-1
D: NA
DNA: TGTGCCAGCAGGAATCAAGGCACTGAAGCTTTCTTT
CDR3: CASRNQGTEAFF

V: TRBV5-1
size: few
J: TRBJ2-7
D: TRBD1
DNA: TGCGCCAGCACCGAACAGGGGGCGATACACGAGCAGTACTTC
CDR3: CASTEQGAIHEQYF

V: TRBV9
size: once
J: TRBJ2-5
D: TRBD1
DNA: TGTGCCAGCAGCTTCGGCGGGACAGGGCTAGGAGAGACCCAGTACTTC
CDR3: CASSFGGTGLGETQYF

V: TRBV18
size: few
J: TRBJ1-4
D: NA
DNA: TGTGCCAGCTCACCAGGGGCGGGAGAAAAACTGTTTTTT
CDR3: CASSPGAGEKLFF

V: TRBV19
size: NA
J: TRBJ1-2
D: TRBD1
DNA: TGTGCCAGTAGTGCCGGGACAGGGGCTGGCTACACCTTC
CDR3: CASSAGTGAGYTF

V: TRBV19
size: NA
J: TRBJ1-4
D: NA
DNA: TGTGCCAGTAGTATAGGTAATAATGAAAAACTGTTTTTT
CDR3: CASSIGNNEKLFF

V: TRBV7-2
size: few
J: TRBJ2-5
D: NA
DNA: TGTGCCAGCAGCTCCGGTGGACTTCAAGAGACCCAGTACTTC
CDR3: CASSSGGLQETQYF

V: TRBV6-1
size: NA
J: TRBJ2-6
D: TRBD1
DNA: TGTGCCAGCAGTGTGGACAGGGTCTCTGGGGCCAACGTCCTGACTTTC
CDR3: CASSVDRVSGANVLTF

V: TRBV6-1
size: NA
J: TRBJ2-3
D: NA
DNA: TGTGCCAGCAGCGCAACTAGGGGGACCAGCGATACGCAGTATTTT
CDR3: CASSATRGTSDTQYF

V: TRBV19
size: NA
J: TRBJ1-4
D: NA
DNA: TGTGCCAGTACGGACAGAGTGGAAAAACTGTTTTTT
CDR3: CASTDRVEKLFF

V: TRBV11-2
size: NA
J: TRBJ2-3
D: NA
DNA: TGTGCCAGCAGCCTGGGGGGAAGTAGCACAGATACGCAGTATTTT
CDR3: CASSLGGSSTDTQYF

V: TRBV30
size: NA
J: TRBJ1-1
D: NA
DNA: TGTGCCTGGAGTGTCGGCGTTGAAGCTTTCTTT
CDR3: CAWSVGVEAFF

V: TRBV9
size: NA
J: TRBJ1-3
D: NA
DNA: TGTGCCAGCAGCGTAGACAGCTCTGGAAACACCATATATTTT
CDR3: CASSVDSSGNTIYF

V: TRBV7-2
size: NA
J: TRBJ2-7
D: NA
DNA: TGTGCCAGCAGCTTAAGTATTAGGGGCGGGACGAGGGGCTACGAGCAGTACTTC
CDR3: CASSLSIRGGTRGYEQYF

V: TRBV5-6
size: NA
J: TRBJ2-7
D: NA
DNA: TGTGCCAGCAGCTTGACTGAGTCCTACGAGCAGTACTTC
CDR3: CASSLTESYEQYF

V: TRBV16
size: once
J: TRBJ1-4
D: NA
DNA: TGTGCCAGCAGCCAATCCCAGGGCGCTAATGAAAAACTGTTTTTT
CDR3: CASSQSQGANEKLFF

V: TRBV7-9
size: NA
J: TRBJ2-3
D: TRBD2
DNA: TGTGCCAGCAGCCCCCCGGGCGGGAGGCAGGACACAGATACGCAGTATTTT
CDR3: CASSPPGGRQDTDTQYF

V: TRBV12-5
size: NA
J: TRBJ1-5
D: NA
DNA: TGTGCTAGTGGTTTGGTACTAGGGACTCCGGGCAATCAGCCCCAGCATTTT
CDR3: CASGLVLGTPGNQPQHF

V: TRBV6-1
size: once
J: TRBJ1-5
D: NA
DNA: TGTGCCAGCAGTGAATTACAGGGAATGGGTCAGCCCCAGCATTTT
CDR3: CASSELQGMGQPQHF

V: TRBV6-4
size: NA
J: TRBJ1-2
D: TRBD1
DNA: TGTGCCAGCAGGCCGACAGGGGTTTCATATGGCTACACCTTC
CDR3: CASRPTGVSYGYTF

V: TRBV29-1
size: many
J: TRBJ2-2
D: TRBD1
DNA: TGCAGCGTGGGGGCCGGGGACAGGGTGACCGGGGAGCTGTTTTTT
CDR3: CSVGAGDRVTGELFF

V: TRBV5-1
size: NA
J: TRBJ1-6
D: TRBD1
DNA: TGCGCCAGCAGCAGTACAGGGGAAATTAATTCACCCCTCCACTTT
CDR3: CASSSTGEINSPLHF

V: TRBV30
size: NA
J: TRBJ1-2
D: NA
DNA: TGTGCCTGGACCTCGACAGGCGATCGATATGGCTACACCTTC
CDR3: CAWTSTGDRYGYTF

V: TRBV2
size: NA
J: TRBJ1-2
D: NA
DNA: TGTGCCAGCAGTGAACCTGGCTACACCTTC
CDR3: CASSEPGYTF

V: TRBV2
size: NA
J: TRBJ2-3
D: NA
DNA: TGTGCCAGCAGACAACGGGGCACAGATACGCAGTATTTT
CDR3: CASRQRGTDTQYF

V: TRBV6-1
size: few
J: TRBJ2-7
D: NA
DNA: TGTGCCAGCCGGACAGACCTAAAATCAGGAGAGCAGTACTTC
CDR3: CASRTDLKSGEQYF